This T cell receptor (beta chain) was retrieved from a study of T cell responses to AZD1222 COVID-19 vaccine. The data were produced by immunoSEQ multiplex PCR, yet TCRdb's version contains in-frame clones alone and is incomplete. The table has some 120,000 clones, 85% to 90% seen once; the top ten hold 6% to 8%. Notes on this clone: Its antigen is not known.

V was cut by 0 bases and J by 4 bases, with 12 bases left in between. CDR1 and CDR2 (germline): SGHAT, FQNNGV. The CDR3 contains 15 residues. Notes on the study in general: In all cases, repertoires were sampled only after the peak T cell response. Per reports, nearly half of all spike-specific TCRs target regions that are unmutated in variants. Seropositive AZD1222 recipients at baseline numbered only five or six. Donors were largely white British and mainly female; clonal diversity was possibly underestimated.

The sequencing here drew on peripheral blood, taken on day 0 of AZD1222 vaccination. This sequence joins TRBV11-2 and TRBJ1-2; a possible D gene is TRBD1 (6 bases). This receptor was identified in an adult in good health. As DNA, the CDR3 is TGTGCCAGCAGCTTAGATCCTCAGGGGCCCTATGGCTACACCTTC. The encoded protein is CASSLDPQGPYGYTF.